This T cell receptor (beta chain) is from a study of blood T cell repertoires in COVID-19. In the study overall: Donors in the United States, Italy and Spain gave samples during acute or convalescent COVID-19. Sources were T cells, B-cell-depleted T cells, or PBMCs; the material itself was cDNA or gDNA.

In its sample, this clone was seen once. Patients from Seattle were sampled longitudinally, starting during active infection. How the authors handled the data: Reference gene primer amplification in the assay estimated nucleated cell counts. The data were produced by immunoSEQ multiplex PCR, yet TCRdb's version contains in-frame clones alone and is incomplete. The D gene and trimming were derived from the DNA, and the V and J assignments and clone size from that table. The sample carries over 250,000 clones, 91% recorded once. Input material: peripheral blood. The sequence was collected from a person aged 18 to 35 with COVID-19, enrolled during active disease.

CDR3 in DNA: TGTGCCAGCAGCTCTCCGGGACAGGGGGATCACGAGCAGTACTTC. It is translated as CASSSPGQGDHEQYF. The V call is TRBV13, the J call TRBJ2-7; 11 positions match TRBD1. CDR1 PRHDT and CDR2 FYEKMQ come from the germline V gene (reference sequence). Unmatched junction bases numbered 7, after V lost 4 bases and J lost 5 bases. This CDR3 spans 15 amino acids. Looking up the rest from reference TRBV13 and TRBJ2-7 gives the full variable domain: AAGVIQSPRHLIKEKRETATLKCYPIPRHDTVYWYQQGPGQDPQFLISFYEKMQSDKGSIPDRFSAQQFSDYHSELNMSSLELGDSALYFCASSSPGQGDHEQYFGPGTRLTVT.